One sample yielded the 20 T cell receptor beta chains listed below, sequenced in a study of OX40 agonist ivuxolimab in advanced cancers. The assay was immunoSEQ multiplex PCR, and TCRdb's table has in-frame clones only and misses some. The data show some 83,000 clones, 80% to 90% seen once. This material consisted of CD4+ or CD8+ T cells sorted from blood, taken in a trial of the OX40 agonist ivuxolimab. These receptor sequences come from an adult with an advanced solid tumor such as melanoma, head and neck, liver or kidney cancer.

This rearrangement joins TRBV28 to TRBJ1-4; D is perhaps TRBD1 (6 bases). CDR1 is MDHEN and CDR2 is SYDVKM in the germline V gene. Trimming removed 3 bases at V and 8 bases at J, with 16 bases between. The CDR3 covers 15 residues. CDR3 loop: CASSLWGGAREKLFF. The DNA for the CDR3 is TGTGCCAGCAGTTTGTGGGGGGGCGCTCGGGAAAAACTGTTTTTT.

The rearrangement links TRBV29-1 to TRBJ1-1, with D unclear. V lost 5 bases and J 0 bases, leaving 7 bases between the germline ends. CDR1 is SQVTM and CDR2 is ANQGSEA in the germline V gene. This CDR3 is built from 12 residues. The CDR3 protein is CSVLQMNTEAFF. The DNA for the CDR3 is TGCAGCGTTCTCCAGATGAACACTGAAGCTTTCTTT.

V usage is TRBV11-2 and J usage is TRBJ2-5; TRBD1 might be the D (6 bases). CDR3 length: 14 amino acids. Germline V gives CDR1 SGHAT, CDR2 FQNNGV. V lost 1 base, J lost 2 bases, and 8 bases lay in between. The CDR3: CASSLVRGQETQYF. The CDR3 DNA is TGTGCCAGCAGCTTAGTAAGGGGGCAAGAGACCCAGTACTTC.

The chain couples TRBV6-1 to TRBJ1-1; D is undetermined. From germline, CDR1 is MNHNS and CDR2 SASEGT. This CDR3 contains 12 residues. Between the trimmed V and J ends, which lost 7 bases and 3 bases, there was a span of 9 bases. CDR3 in amino acids: CASTMSYTEAFF. The CDR3 nucleotides are TGTGCCAGCACTATGAGTTACACTGAAGCTTTCTTT.

The rearrangement links TRBV28 to TRBJ2-1; 10 bases line up with TRBD2. Trimming took 1 base from V and 9 from J; bases not matched to a gene: 12. The CDR3 length is 17 residues. CDR1 and CDR2 (germline): MDHEN, SYDVKM. The CDR3 region is CASSLFKSSGGAIEQFF. The CDR3 DNA is TGTGCCAGCAGTTTATTTAAATCGAGCGGGGGGGCCATTGAGCAGTTCTTC.

The gene calls are TRBV7-8 and TRBJ1-1; D ambiguous. The CDR3 totals 13 residues. V was cut by 4 bases and J by 2 bases, with 8 bases left in between. Germline V gene lookup returns CDR1 SGHVS and CDR2 FQNEAQ. The CDR3 coding sequence is TGTGCCAGCAGCTCCATCCGAAACACTGAAGCTTTCTTT. Residues: CASSSIRNTEAFF.

This chain connects TRBV7-9 to TRBJ2-5; 7 bases are shared with TRBD2. Trimming at V came to 5 bases and at J to 2 bases, leaving 11 bases not matched to a gene. The CDR3 is 16 amino acids. The germline gives CDR1 SEHNR, CDR2 FQNEAQ (reference sequence). The CDR3 nucleotides read TGTGCCAGCAGCACCTCTGGACTAGTGAGACAAGAGACCCAGTACTTC. Amino acid sequence: CASSTSGLVRQETQYF.

This chain connects TRBV6-5 to TRBJ1-1; D is unresolved. Germline loops: CDR1 MNHEY, CDR2 SVGAGI. CDR3 length: 11 residues. The germline V and J ends were trimmed by 2 bases and 8 bases, with 6 bases remaining between them. CDR3 protein: CASSYGREAFF. Written as DNA, the CDR3 is TGTGCCAGCAGTTACGGGAGGGAAGCTTTCTTT.

The J gene is TRBJ1-1, the V gene TRBV10-3, with D unresolved. There are 15 residues in the CDR3. V gave up 0 bases and J gave up 0 bases, with 8 bases separating them. CDR1 and CDR2 (germline): ENHRY, SYGVKD. In nucleotides, the CDR3 is TGTGCCATCAGTGAGTCATTGTTTCTGAACACTGAAGCTTTCTTT. This encodes CAISESLFLNTEAFF.

CDR3 in amino acids: CASSGAGQGYTEAFF. The DNA for the CDR3 is TGTGCCAGCAGTGGAGCGGGACAGGGATACACTGAAGCTTTCTTT. V and J are TRBV28 and TRBJ1-1; 9 positions match TRBD1. CDR1 and CDR2 from the germline V gene are MDHEN and SYDVKM. The CDR3 covers 15 residues. Trimming at V came to 5 bases and at J to 3 bases, leaving 7 bases not matched to a gene.

J is TRBJ1-2 and V is TRBV2; 9 nucleotides line up with TRBD1. With 5 bases clipped from V and 3 bases from J, the junction kept 7 bases outside the gene matches. The CDR3 length is 15 residues. Germline V gene data show CDR1 as SNHLY and CDR2 as FYNNEI. CDR3 amino acids: CASSPQGARDYGYTF. CDR3 nucleotides: TGTGCCAGCAGTCCACAGGGGGCGCGTGACTATGGCTACACCTTC.

The chain is built from TRBV4-3 and TRBJ2-4; 10 bases agree with TRBD2. The germline gives CDR1 LGHNA, CDR2 YSLEER. The CDR3 covers 15 residues. Unmatched junction bases numbered 5, after V lost 5 bases and J lost 4 bases. The CDR3 spells CASSDSGGAKNIQYF. CDR3 DNA: TGCGCCAGCAGCGACAGCGGGGGGGCTAAAAACATTCAGTACTTC.

This clone was seen more than once but under ten times. V usage is TRBV7-3 and J usage is TRBJ2-2, with D perhaps matching TRBD1 (5 bases). Between the trimmed V and J ends, which lost 2 bases and 5 bases, there was a span of 9 bases. Per the germline V gene, CDR1 is SGHTA and CDR2 is FQGTGA. There are 14 residues in the CDR3. In DNA form, the CDR3 reads TGTGCCAGCAGCTTATATCAGGGAACCGGGGAGCTGTTTTTT. This translates into CASSLYQGTGELFF.

The CDR3 region is CASSLTGGATNEKLFF. The DNA for the CDR3 is TGTGCCAGCTCATTGACAGGGGGAGCAACTAATGAAAAACTGTTTTTT. The J gene is TRBJ1-4, the V gene TRBV18, with 9 bases aligning to TRBD1. CDR1 is KGHSH and CDR2 is LQKENI in the germline V gene. J gave up 0 bases and V 5 bases, and 4 bases lay outside the gene matches. CDR3 length: 16 amino acids.

V is TRBV18 and J is TRBJ1-4; D possibly corresponds to TRBD1 (5 bases). This CDR3 has 17 residues. Germline-derived CDR1 and CDR2 are KGHSH and LQKENI. The V gene lost 0 bases and the J gene lost 4 bases, with 15 bases spanning the gap. The CDR3 spells CASSPPGVGTLNEKLFF. The CDR3 DNA reads as TGTGCCAGCTCACCACCGGGTGTGGGGACGCTTAATGAAAAACTGTTTTTT.

V usage is TRBV7-2 and J usage is TRBJ2-7, with 11 bases aligning to TRBD2. The CDR3 sequence is 15 residues long. Germline CDR1 SGHTA, CDR2 FQGNSA. J gave up 2 bases and V 5 bases, and 5 bases lay outside the gene matches. The CDR3 loop reads CASSRTSGFPYEQYF. CDR3 coding DNA: TGTGCCAGCAGCCGGACTAGCGGGTTCCCCTACGAGCAGTACTTC.

V usage is TRBV4-3 and J usage is TRBJ2-1; 9 nucleotides agree with TRBD2. The germline V gene encodes CDR1 LGHNA and CDR2 YSLEER. This CDR3 region has 15 residues. J lost 9 bases, V lost 4 bases, and 10 bases had no gene match. CDR3: CASSLGTSSVGEQFF. CDR3 in DNA: TGCGCCAGCAGCCTAGGGACTAGCTCGGTGGGTGAGCAGTTCTTC.

The chain recombines TRBV4-1 with TRBJ1-4; TRBD1 agrees at 7 bases. The CDR3 runs 17 residues. Germline CDR1 and CDR2: MGHRA and YSYEKL. The J segment lost 3 bases and the V segment lost 5 bases, leaving 12 bases of the junction unmatched. DNA for the CDR3: TGCGCCAGCAGCGTGTTAGGGGGCGGAAAGGCTAATGAAAAACTGTTTTTT. It specifies CASSVLGGGKANEKLFF.

The V call is TRBV7-8, the J call TRBJ1-4; 7 nucleotides match TRBD1. This CDR3 has 15 amino acids. Germline assignment: CDR1 SGHVS and CDR2 FQNEAQ. V shed 6 bases and J 4 bases; nucleotides not matched to a gene: 8. CDR3 protein: CASRQGTVFNEKLFF. Here the CDR3 DNA reads TGTGCCAGCAGACAAGGGACAGTATTTAATGAAAAACTGTTTTTT.

The gene calls are TRBV14 and TRBJ2-3, with D unclear. V dropped 0 bases and J dropped 8 bases, with 9 bases sitting between them. The CDR3 runs 13 residues. CDR1 and CDR2 from the germline V gene are SGHDN and FVKESK. The CDR3 loop is CASSQDWTGTQYF. The CDR3, as DNA: TGTGCCAGCAGCCAAGATTGGACCGGTACGCAGTATTTT.